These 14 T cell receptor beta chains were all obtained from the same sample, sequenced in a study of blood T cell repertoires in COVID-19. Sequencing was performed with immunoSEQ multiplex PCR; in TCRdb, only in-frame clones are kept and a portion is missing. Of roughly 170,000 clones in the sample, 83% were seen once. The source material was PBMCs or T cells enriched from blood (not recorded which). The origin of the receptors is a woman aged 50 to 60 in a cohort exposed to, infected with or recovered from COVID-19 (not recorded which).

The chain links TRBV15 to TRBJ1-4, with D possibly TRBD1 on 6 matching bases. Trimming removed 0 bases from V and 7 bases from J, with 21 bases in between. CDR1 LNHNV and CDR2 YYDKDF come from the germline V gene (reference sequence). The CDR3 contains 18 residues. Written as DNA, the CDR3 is TGTGCCACCAGCAGAGAAGGGGCAGGGGAATTACCGGGTGAAAAACTGTTTTTT. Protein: CATSREGAGELPGEKLFF.

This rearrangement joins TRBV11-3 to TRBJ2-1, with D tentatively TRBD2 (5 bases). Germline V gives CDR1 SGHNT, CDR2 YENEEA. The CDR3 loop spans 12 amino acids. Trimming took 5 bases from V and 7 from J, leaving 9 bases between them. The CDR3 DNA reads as TGTGCCAGCAGCCCCTCGGGGAATGAGCAGTTCTTC. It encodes CASSPSGNEQFF.

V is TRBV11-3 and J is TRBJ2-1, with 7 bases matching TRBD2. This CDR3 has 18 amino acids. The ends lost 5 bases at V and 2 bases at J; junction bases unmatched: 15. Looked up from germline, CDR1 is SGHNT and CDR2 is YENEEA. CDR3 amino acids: CASSPKSGQGGTYNEQFF. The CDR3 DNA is TGTGCCAGCAGCCCCAAGAGTGGGCAGGGAGGGACCTACAATGAGCAGTTCTTC.

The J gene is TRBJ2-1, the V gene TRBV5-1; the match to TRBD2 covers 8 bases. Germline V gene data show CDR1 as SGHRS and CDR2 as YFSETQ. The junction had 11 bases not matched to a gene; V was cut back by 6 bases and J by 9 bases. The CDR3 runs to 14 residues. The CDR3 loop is CASTTTAGGGEQFF. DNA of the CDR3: TGCGCCAGCACTACGACGGCGGGGGGCGGTGAGCAGTTCTTC.

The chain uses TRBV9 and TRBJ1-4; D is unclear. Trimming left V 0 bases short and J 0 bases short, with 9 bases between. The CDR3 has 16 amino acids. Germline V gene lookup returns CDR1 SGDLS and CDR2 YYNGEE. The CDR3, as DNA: TGTGCCAGCAGCGTAGGAGACATATCAACTAATGAAAAACTGTTTTTT. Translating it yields CASSVGDISTNEKLFF.

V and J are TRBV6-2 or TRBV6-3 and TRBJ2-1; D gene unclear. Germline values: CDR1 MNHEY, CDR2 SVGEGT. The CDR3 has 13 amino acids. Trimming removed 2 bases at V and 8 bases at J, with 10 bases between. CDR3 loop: CASSYPDSYEQFF. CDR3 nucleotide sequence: TGTGCCAGCAGTTACCCCGATAGTTATGAGCAGTTCTTC.

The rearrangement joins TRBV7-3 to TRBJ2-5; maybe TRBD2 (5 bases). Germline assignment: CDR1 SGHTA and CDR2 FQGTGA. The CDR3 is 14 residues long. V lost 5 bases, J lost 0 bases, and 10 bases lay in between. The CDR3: CASSPRGNQETQYF. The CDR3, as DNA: TGTGCCAGCAGCCCACGGGGAAACCAAGAGACCCAGTACTTC.

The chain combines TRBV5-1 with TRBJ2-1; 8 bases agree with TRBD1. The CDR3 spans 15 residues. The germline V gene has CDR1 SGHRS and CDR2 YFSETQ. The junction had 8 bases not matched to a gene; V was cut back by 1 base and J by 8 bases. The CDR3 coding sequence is TGCGCCAGCAGCTTGCCGGACAGGGTAATCGATGAGCAGTTCTTC. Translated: CASSLPDRVIDEQFF.

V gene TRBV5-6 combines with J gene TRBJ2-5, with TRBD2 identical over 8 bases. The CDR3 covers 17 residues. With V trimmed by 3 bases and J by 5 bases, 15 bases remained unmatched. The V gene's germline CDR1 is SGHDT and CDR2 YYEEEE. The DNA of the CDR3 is TGTGCCAGCAGCTCCCTGTCACTCGGGAGGGTAAGGGAGACCCAGTACTTC. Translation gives CASSSLSLGRVRETQYF.

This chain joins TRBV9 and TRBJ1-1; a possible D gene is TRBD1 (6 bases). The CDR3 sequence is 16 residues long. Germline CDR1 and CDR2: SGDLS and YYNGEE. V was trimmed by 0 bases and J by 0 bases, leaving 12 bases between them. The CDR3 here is CASSVDGGLVNTEAFF. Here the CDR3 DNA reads TGTGCCAGCAGCGTAGACGGGGGGCTGGTGAACACTGAAGCTTTCTTT. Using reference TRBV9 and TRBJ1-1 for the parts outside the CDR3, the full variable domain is DSGVTQTPKHLITATGQRVTLRCSPRSGDLSVYWYQQSLDQGLQFLIQYYNGEERAKGNILERFSAQQFPDLHSELNLSSLELGDSALYFCASSVDGGLVNTEAFFGQGTRLTVV.

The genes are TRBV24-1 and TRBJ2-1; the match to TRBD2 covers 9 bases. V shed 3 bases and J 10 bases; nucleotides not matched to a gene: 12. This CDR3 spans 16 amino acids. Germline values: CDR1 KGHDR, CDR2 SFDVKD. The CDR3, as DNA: TGTGCCACCAGTGATCCGCCCGCGGGAGGGCCTGAGGAGCAGTTCTTC. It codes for CATSDPPAGGPEEQFF.

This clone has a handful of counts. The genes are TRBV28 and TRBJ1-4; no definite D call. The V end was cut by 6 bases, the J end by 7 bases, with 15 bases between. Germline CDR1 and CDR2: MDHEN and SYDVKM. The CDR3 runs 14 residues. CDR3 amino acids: CASSDFPWSEKLFF. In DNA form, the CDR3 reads TGTGCCAGCAGCGACTTCCCCTGGAGTGAAAAACTGTTTTTT.

The CDR3 loop is CASSIYRQGRAGELFF. The CDR3 DNA is TGTGCCAGCAGCATCTATAGACAGGGGAGGGCAGGGGAGCTGTTTTTT. The rearrangement joins TRBV21-1 to TRBJ2-2; the table names TRBD1, a call not compared with the DNA. TRBV21-1 is termed a pseudogene. This CDR3 is 16 amino acids long.

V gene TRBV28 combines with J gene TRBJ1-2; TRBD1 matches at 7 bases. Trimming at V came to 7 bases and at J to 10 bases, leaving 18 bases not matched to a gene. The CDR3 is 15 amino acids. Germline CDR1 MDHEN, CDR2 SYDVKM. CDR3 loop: CASKGETGLHSPYTF. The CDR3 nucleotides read TGTGCCAGCAAAGGGGAGACAGGGCTCCACAGTCCCTACACCTTC.